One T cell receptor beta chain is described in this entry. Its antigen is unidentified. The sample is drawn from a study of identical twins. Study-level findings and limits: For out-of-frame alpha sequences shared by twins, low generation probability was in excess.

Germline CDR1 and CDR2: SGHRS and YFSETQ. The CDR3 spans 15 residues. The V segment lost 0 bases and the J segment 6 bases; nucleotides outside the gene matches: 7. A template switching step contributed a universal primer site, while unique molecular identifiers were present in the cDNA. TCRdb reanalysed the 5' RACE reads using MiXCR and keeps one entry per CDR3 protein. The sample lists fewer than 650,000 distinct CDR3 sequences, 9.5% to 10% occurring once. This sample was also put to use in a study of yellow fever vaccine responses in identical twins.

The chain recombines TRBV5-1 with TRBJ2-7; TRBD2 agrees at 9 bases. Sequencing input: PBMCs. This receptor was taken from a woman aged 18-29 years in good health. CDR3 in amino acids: CASSLAPGLASEQYF. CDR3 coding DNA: TGCGCCAGCAGCTTGGCGCCGGGACTAGCTAGCGAGCAGTACTTC. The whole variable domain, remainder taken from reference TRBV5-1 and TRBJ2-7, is KAGVTQTPRYLIKTRGQQVTLSCSPISGHRSVSWYQQTPGQGLQFLFEYFSETQRNKGNFPGRFSGRQFSNSRSEMNVSTLELGDSALYLCASSLAPGLASEQYFGPGTRLTVT.